Detailed here is one TCR beta chain. Its antigen is as yet unknown. This entry belongs to a study of vaccination effects on CD4 cells after COVID-19. Between the trimmed V and J ends, which lost 4 bases and 4 bases, there was a span of 16 bases. CDR1 SQVTM and CDR2 ANQGSEA come from the germline V gene. CDR3 length: 14 residues. Sequencing used immunoSEQ multiplex PCR; TCRdb keeps in-frame clones, though not all of them. The sample has approximately 38,000 clones, 55% to 80% seen once. Isolating CD4+ T cells followed approximately 9 days of culture. Every participant took two doses of the BNT162b2 or mRNA-1273 vaccine.

The chain recombines TRBV29-1 with TRBJ1-2; D may be TRBD1 (5 bases). This clonotype originated in a human donor who received a COVID-19 vaccine. Sample: CD4+ T cells from PBMCs cultured without peptide, taken after COVID-19 vaccination. The CDR3 DNA is TGCAGCGTTGGTGGGAGGGGAGTGAGCTATGGCTACACCTTC. This codes for CSVGGRGVSYGYTF. The entire variable domain, with the rest obtained from reference TRBV29-1 and TRBJ1-2, is as follows: SAVISQKPSRDICQRGTSLTIQCQVDSQVTMMFWYRQQPGQSLTLIATANQGSEATYESGFVIDKFPISRPNLTFSTLTVSNMSPEDSSIYLCSVGGRGVSYGYTFGSGTRLTVV.